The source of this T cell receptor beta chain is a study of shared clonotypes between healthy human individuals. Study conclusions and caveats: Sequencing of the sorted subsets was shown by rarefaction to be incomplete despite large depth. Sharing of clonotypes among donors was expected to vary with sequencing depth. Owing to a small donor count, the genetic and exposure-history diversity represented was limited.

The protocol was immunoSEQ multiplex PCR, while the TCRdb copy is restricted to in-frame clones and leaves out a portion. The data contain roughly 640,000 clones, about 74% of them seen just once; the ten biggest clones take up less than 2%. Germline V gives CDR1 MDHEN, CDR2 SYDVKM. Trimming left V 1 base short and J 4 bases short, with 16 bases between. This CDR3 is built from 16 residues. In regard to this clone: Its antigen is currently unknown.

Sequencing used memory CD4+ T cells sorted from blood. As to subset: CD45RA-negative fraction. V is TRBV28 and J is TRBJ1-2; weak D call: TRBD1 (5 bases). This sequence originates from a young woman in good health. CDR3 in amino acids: CASSLYSPGRAYGYTF. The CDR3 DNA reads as TGTGCCAGCAGTTTATATTCCCCAGGGAGGGCCTATGGCTACACCTTC.